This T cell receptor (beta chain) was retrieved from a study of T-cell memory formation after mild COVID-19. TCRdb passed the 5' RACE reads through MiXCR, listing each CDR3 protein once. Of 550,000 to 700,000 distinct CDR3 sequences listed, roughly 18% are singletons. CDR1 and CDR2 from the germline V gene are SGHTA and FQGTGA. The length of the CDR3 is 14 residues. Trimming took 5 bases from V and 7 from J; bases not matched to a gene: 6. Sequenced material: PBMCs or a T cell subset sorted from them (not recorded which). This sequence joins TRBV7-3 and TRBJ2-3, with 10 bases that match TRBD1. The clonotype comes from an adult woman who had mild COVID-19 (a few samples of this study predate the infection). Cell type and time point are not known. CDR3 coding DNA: TGTGCCAGCAGCCCGGACAGGGGGGAAAATACGCAGTATTTT. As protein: CASSPDRGENTQYF. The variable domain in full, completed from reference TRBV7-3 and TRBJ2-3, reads GAGVSQTPSNKVTEKGKYVELRCDPISGHTALYWYRQSLGQGPEFLIYFQGTGAADDSGLPNDRFFAVRPEGSVSTLKIQRTERGDSAVYLCASSPDRGENTQYFGPGTRLTVL.